One sample yielded the 26 T cell receptor beta chains listed below, sequenced in a study of blood T cell repertoires in COVID-19. Assay: immunoSEQ multiplex PCR; the TCRdb copy retains only in-frame clones and omits some. Of approximately 160,000 clones in the sample, about 86% are singletons; the top ten hold approximately 7%. The sample comprised peripheral blood. These receptors originate from a man between 45 and 60 years old with active or convalescent COVID-19.

The chain is built from TRBV28 and TRBJ1-2; D is ambiguous. This CDR3 region has 15 residues. Trimming cost V 4 bases and J 4 bases, with 16 bases left between them. Per the germline V gene, CDR1 is MDHEN and CDR2 is SYDVKM. The CDR3 DNA follows: TGTGCCAGCAGTTCCTCGATCGCGTTGTCCTATGGCTACACCTTC. Translated, it gives CASSSSIALSYGYTF.

The CDR3 DNA sequence: TGTGCCAGTAGAGTACTCGTTGAGCGGGGAGATACGCAGTATTTT. It codes for CASRVLVERGDTQYF. The chain is built from TRBV2 and TRBJ2-3; TRBD2 matches 7 bases. This CDR3 region has 15 residues. Germline values: CDR1 SNHLY, CDR2 FYNNEI. The V segment lost 9 bases and the J segment 5 bases; nucleotides outside the gene matches: 14. Drawing the rest from reference TRBV2 and TRBJ2-3, the complete variable domain is EPEVTQTPSHQVTQMGQEVILRCVPISNHLYFYWYRQILGQKVEFLVSFYNNEISEKSEIFDDQFSVERPDGSNFTLKIRSTKLEDSAMYFCASRVLVERGDTQYFGPGTRLTVL.

This clone was picked up one time. This chain links TRBV3-1 (or the pseudogene TRBV3-2) with TRBJ1-4, with D possibly matching TRBD1 (6 bases). V dropped 6 bases and J dropped 10 bases, with 21 bases sitting between them. Germline-derived CDR1 and CDR2 are LGHDT and YNNKEL (reference sequence). The CDR3 runs 15 residues. The CDR3 DNA reads TGTGCCAGCAGTCAGAGGGGCACAGGGACGGGAAAACTGTTTTTT. Its protein is CASSQRGTGTGKLFF.

This chain links TRBV4-3 with TRBJ2-3; TRBD2 agrees at 8 bases. The germline gives CDR1 LGHNA, CDR2 YSLEER. The CDR3 runs to 18 residues. V shed 0 bases and J 4 bases; nucleotides not matched to a gene: 12. CDR3 coding DNA: TGCGCCAGCAGCCAAGATAAGGGGAGCGGGAGTTGGGCAGATACGCAGTATTTT. Translated, it gives CASSQDKGSGSWADTQYF.

CDR3 in DNA: TGTGCCAGCAGTCCCCGCGGGGGAAGAGGATTGAGCAATCAGCCCCAGCATTTT. The encoded protein is CASSPRGGRGLSNQPQHF. The chain is built from TRBV6-2 or TRBV6-3 and TRBJ1-5; D may be TRBD1 (5 bases). CDR3 length: 18 residues. The germline gives CDR1 MNHEY, CDR2 SVGEGT. V lost 5 bases, J lost 1 base, and 21 bases lay in between.

The chain uses TRBV2 and TRBJ1-1; no clear D. Germline V gene data show CDR1 as SNHLY and CDR2 as FYNNEI. CDR3 length equals 15 residues. The germline V and J ends were trimmed by 7 bases and 4 bases, with 19 bases remaining between them. CDR3 coding DNA: TGTGCCAGCACCGAGGATGAGGCGTCGGGCACTGAAGCTTTCTTT. Its translation is CASTEDEASGTEAFF. Complete variable domain (other parts from reference TRBV2 and TRBJ1-1): EPEVTQTPSHQVTQMGQEVILRCVPISNHLYFYWYRQILGQKVEFLVSFYNNEISEKSEIFDDQFSVERPDGSNFTLKIRSTKLEDSAMYFCASTEDEASGTEAFFGQGTRLTVV.

The chain couples TRBV3-1 (or the pseudogene TRBV3-2) to TRBJ1-6; tentatively, D is TRBD1 (5 bases). The CDR3 is made up of 15 amino acids. Trimming shortened V by 1 base and J by 8 bases, and 12 bases separated the two germline ends. Germline V gives CDR1 LGHDT, CDR2 YNNKEL (reference sequence). The CDR3 reads CASSQGQTLYSPLHF. The CDR3 bases are TGTGCCAGCAGCCAAGGACAGACTCTTTATTCACCCCTCCACTTT.

The rearrangement uses TRBV4-3 and TRBJ2-1, with D unclear. Germline CDR1 is LGHNA and CDR2 is YSLEER. The length of the CDR3 is 13 residues. The V gene lost 8 bases and the J gene lost 0 bases, with 8 bases spanning the gap. The CDR3 region is CASGPRSYNEQFF. The DNA of the CDR3 is TGCGCCAGCGGGCCCCGCTCCTACAATGAGCAGTTCTTC.

CDR3: CASSWGGADTQYF. CDR3 nucleotide sequence: TGCGCCAGCAGCTGGGGGGGCGCGGATACGCAGTATTTT. The chain links TRBV4-1 to TRBJ2-3; D might be TRBD2 (7 bases). Looked up from germline, CDR1 is MGHRA and CDR2 is YSYEKL. Trimming removed 5 bases from V and 6 bases from J, with 12 bases in between. The CDR3 runs to 13 residues.

The chain uses TRBV14 and TRBJ2-1; TRBD2 matches 10 bases. The CDR3 loop spans 16 amino acids. CDR1 and CDR2 (germline): SGHDN, FVKESK. V gave up 5 bases and J gave up 4 bases; unmatched junction bases: 8. The CDR3 sequence is CASSYQRGGSYNEQFF. CDR3 DNA sequence: TGTGCCAGCAGCTACCAGCGGGGGGGTTCTTACAATGAGCAGTTCTTC.

This chain joins TRBV28 and TRBJ2-3, with unresolved D. CDR3 length: 12 residues. The germline CDR1 and CDR2 sequences are MDHEN and SYDVKM. V was shortened by 2 bases and J by 6 bases, with 6 bases between the two germline ends. CDR3 sequence reads: CASSLRADTQYF. The CDR3 region has the DNA TGTGCCAGCAGTTTACGCGCGGATACGCAGTATTTT.

This clone was found once. V is TRBV29-1 and J is TRBJ1-3; D gene ambiguous. With 2 bases removed from V and 0 bases from J, the gap between germline ends came to 8 bases. This CDR3 contains 14 residues. Germline assignment: CDR1 SQVTM and CDR2 ANQGSEA. The CDR3 coding sequence is TGCAGCGTTGAACGCGGTATCTCTGGAAACACCATATATTTT. Protein: CSVERGISGNTIYF.

This rearrangement joins TRBV6-5 to TRBJ1-5; 10 nucleotides match TRBD1. Germline CDR1 is MNHEY and CDR2 is SVGAGI. This CDR3 is 15 amino acids long. V was pared by 5 bases and J by 1 base, with 2 bases of the junction left unmatched. CDR3 nucleotides: TGTGCCAGCAGTCCGGACAGGGGGAGCAATCAGCCCCAGCATTTT. It translates to CASSPDRGSNQPQHF.

The V and J genes are TRBV25-1 and TRBJ2-1; the D gene is possibly TRBD1 (6 bases). CDR1 and CDR2 (germline): MGHDK, SYGVNS. CDR3 length: 13 amino acids. V lost 8 bases and J 7 bases, leaving 15 bases between the germline ends. The CDR3 loop is CASRKRRGNEQFF. CDR3 DNA: TGTGCCAGCCGAAAACGAAGGGGGAATGAGCAGTTCTTC.

The J gene is TRBJ2-3, the V gene TRBV9; perhaps TRBD2 as D (6 bases). The CDR3 has 15 residues. Germline V gene data show CDR1 as SGDLS and CDR2 as YYNGEE. V was trimmed by 4 bases and J by 9 bases, leaving 21 bases between them. CDR3 sequence (DNA): TGTGCCAGCAGCAACCCGCCGGAGGGCCGGGAGACGCAGTATTTT. It translates to CASSNPPEGRETQYF.

This chain uses TRBV28 with TRBJ1-5; the D is unclear. From germline, CDR1 is MDHEN and CDR2 SYDVKM. This CDR3 spans 12 amino acids. With 4 bases removed from V and 9 bases from J, the gap between germline ends came to 10 bases. DNA for the CDR3: TGTGCCAGCAGTTCGCTCGGGAGGCCCCAGCATTTT. Its protein product is CASSSLGRPQHF.

The chain joins TRBV9 to TRBJ1-2; no clear D gene. This CDR3 is 14 amino acids long. V was shortened by 0 bases and J by 8 bases, with 14 bases between the two germline ends. Germline values: CDR1 SGDLS, CDR2 YYNGEE. The CDR3 sequence: CASSVDRGGYGYTF. The CDR3 DNA reads as TGTGCCAGCAGCGTAGATCGGGGAGGATACGGCTACACCTTC.

The chain couples TRBV5-5 to TRBJ1-4; 7 nucleotides align to TRBD1. There are 18 residues in the CDR3. The V gene end was trimmed by 3 bases and the J gene end by 0 bases; junction bases not matched to a gene: 11. Germline V gene sequence: CDR1 SGHKS, CDR2 YYEKEE (reference sequence). This CDR3 is CASSSPTGRKATNEKLFF. The CDR3 DNA is TGTGCCAGCAGCTCCCCGACAGGGAGAAAAGCAACTAATGAAAAACTGTTTTTT.

This clone was found a few times. The rearrangement joins TRBV5-4 to TRBJ1-2, with 9 bases aligning to TRBD1. The V gene's germline CDR1 is SGHNT and CDR2 YYREEE (reference sequence). J gave up 2 bases and V 4 bases, and 9 bases lay outside the gene matches. The length of the CDR3 is 16 residues. CDR3 bases: TGTGCCAGCAGCCGGCTACCGGGACAGGGAAACTATGGCTACACCTTC. Translated, it gives CASSRLPGQGNYGYTF.

A few counts support this clone. The chain has TRBV24-1 and TRBJ1-2; 9 nucleotides agree with TRBD1. Germline CDR1 reads KGHDR; CDR2 reads SFDVKD. The CDR3 covers 14 residues. The trim removed 7 bases at V and 8 bases at J, leaving 10 bases unmatched. In nucleotides, the CDR3 is TGTGCCACCAGGGACAGGGGAGGTTCCGACGGCTACACCTTC. Encoded protein: CATRDRGGSDGYTF.

With respect to this clone: The junction differs from germline at one of its ends, possibly a read error. The rearrangement uses TRBV7-7 and TRBJ2-7; 7 bases line up with TRBD2. The CDR3 is 13 amino acids. CDR1 SSHAT and CDR2 FNYEAQ come from the germline V gene (reference sequence). The CDR3 DNA sequence: TGTGCTAGCAGCTTAACGGTCGGGCGGGAGAAGTACTTC. This sequence encodes CASSLTVGREKYF. The variable domain in full, with the rest retrieved from reference TRBV7-7 and TRBJ2-7, is GAGVSQSPRYKVTKRGQDVTLRCDPISSHATLYWYQQALGQGPEFLTYFNYEAQPDKSGLPSDRFSAERPEGSISTLTIQRTEQRDSAMYRCASSLTVGREKYFGPGTRLTVT.

The chain joins TRBV29-1 to TRBJ2-5; tentative D call: TRBD2 (6 bases). Germline lookup yields CDR1 SQVTM and CDR2 ANQGSEA. V was pared by 1 base and J by 7 bases, with 10 bases between. The CDR3 runs to 12 residues. DNA for the CDR3: TGCAGCGTTGAAGCATTCGGGGGGACCCAGTACTTC. Translating gives CSVEAFGGTQYF.

V gene TRBV7-6 combines with J gene TRBJ2-1; TRBD2 matches at 14 bases. The CDR3 consists of 17 residues. Germline lookup yields CDR1 SGHVS and CDR2 FNYEAQ. With V trimmed by 5 bases and J by 3 bases, 6 bases remained unmatched. Here the CDR3 reads CASSPRLAGGVYNEQFF. CDR3 in DNA: TGTGCCAGCAGCCCCCGACTAGCGGGAGGGGTCTACAATGAGCAGTTCTTC.

J is TRBJ2-2 and V is TRBV19, with TRBD2 matching over 10 bases. With 7 bases clipped from V and 4 bases from J, the junction kept 9 bases outside the gene matches. Germline-derived CDR1 and CDR2 are LNHDA and SQIVND (reference sequence). CDR3 length: 16 amino acids. CDR3 bases: TGTGCCAGTAAACCCTTAGGACTAGCGGCCACCGGGGAGCTGTTTTTT. The encoded protein is CASKPLGLAATGELFF.

This chain links TRBV5-1 with TRBJ2-5, with 8 bases aligning to TRBD1. This CDR3 is 15 amino acids long. The germline CDR1 and CDR2 sequences are SGHRS and YFSETQ. V dropped 1 base and J dropped 3; count of bases not matched to a gene: 5. Here the CDR3 DNA reads TGCGCCAGCAGCTTGCAGGGGGCCTCTAAAGAGACCCAGTACTTC. Translation gives CASSLQGASKETQYF.

The rearrangement joins TRBV5-1 to TRBJ2-5; 10 nucleotides align to TRBD2. J gave up 5 bases and V 0 bases, and 4 bases lay outside the gene matches. The CDR3 consists of 15 residues. The germline V gene encodes CDR1 SGHRS and CDR2 YFSETQ. CDR3 amino acids: CASSLALAGSETQYF. In nucleotides, the CDR3 is TGCGCCAGCAGCTTGGCACTAGCGGGATCGGAGACCCAGTACTTC.